This T cell receptor beta chain comes out of a study of long-term antiretroviral therapy in people with HIV. About the research overall: The study's earliest collections predate the 2015 immediate-ART recommendation by about a decade.

This clone was seen only once. Run at survey level, the immunoSEQ assay was version v3.0. What sequencing targeted per sample was 40,000-50,000 T-cell genomes. Some clones are missing from TCRdb's copy, which holds only in-frame ones; the method was immunoSEQ multiplex PCR. The table records some 28,000 clones, about nine tenths of them present only once. The length of the CDR3 is 15 residues. V shed 5 bases, J shed 8 bases, and the junction held 4 bases outside the gene matches. From germline, CDR1 is SNHLY and CDR2 FYNNEI. In each sample, about 0.95-11 million cryopreserved PBMC were present before DNA extraction.

This receptor was identified in a woman in her thirties or forties with HIV. The J gene is TRBJ1-6, the V gene TRBV2, with TRBD1 matching 12 bases. The material was unsorted PBMCs, obtained about 5.3 years after starting antiretroviral therapy. This CDR3 reads CASSTGQGAYSPLHF. DNA for the CDR3: TGTGCCAGCAGTACGGGACAGGGGGCGTATTCACCCCTCCACTTT.